These 8 T cell receptor beta chains share one sample of origin, sequenced in a study of T cells in Graves' hyperthyroidism and ophthalmopathy. Amplification of TCR beta CDR3 regions used RNA as the template. Researchers ran a first-round RT-PCR on the TCR CDR3 using the HTBI primer set. TCRdb analysed the multiplex PCR reads with MiXCR anew, one entry per CDR3 protein. The table records roughly 650,000 distinct CDR3 sequences, more than 15% of them present only once. The sequenced material came from blood. The receptors were gathered from a woman aged 40 to 55 with Graves' ophthalmopathy.

V usage is TRBV11-2 and J usage is TRBJ2-2; 8 nucleotides align to TRBD2. Germline-derived CDR1 and CDR2 are SGHAT and FQNNGV. V lost 1 base and J lost 0; bases outside the gene matches: 10. This CDR3 has 19 residues. CDR3 DNA sequence: TGTGCCAGCAGCTTAGGTCGCGGGGGGTCTATTTCGAACACCGGGGAGCTGTTTTTT. It yields the protein CASSLGRGGSISNTGELFF.

This chain uses TRBV6-1 with TRBJ1-5; D may be TRBD1 (5 bases). The germline CDR1 and CDR2 sequences are MNHNS and SASEGT. The V end was cut by 0 bases, the J end by 7 bases, with 10 bases between. This CDR3 is 14 amino acids long. In DNA, the CDR3 is TGTGCCAGCAGTGAAGCTGGGGGTTGGCAGCCCCAGCATTTT. This translates into CASSEAGGWQPQHF.

V and J are TRBV15 and TRBJ2-7, with 8 bases matching TRBD1. Germline V lookup: CDR1 LNHNV, CDR2 YYDKDF (reference sequence). V lost 0 bases and J lost 6; bases outside the gene matches: 13. The CDR3 contains 17 residues. The CDR3, as DNA: TGTGCCACCAGCAGAGATTACCGACAGGGGATTCCGCGCGAGCAGTACTTC. This gives the protein CATSRDYRQGIPREQYF.

The rearrangement uses TRBV12-3 or TRBV12-4 and TRBJ1-5; possibly TRBD1 for D (5 bases). Between the trimmed V and J ends, which lost 3 bases and 0 bases, there was a span of 21 bases. The CDR3 covers 19 residues. CDR3 in DNA: TGTGCCAGCAGTTTCTTCCCAGGGTCCGTTACCGATAGCAATCAGCCCCAGCATTTT. Protein sequence: CASSFFPGSVTDSNQPQHF.

V gene TRBV19 combines with J gene TRBJ2-1; 7 bases map to TRBD1. Germline-derived CDR1 and CDR2 are LNHDA and SQIVND (reference sequence). V dropped 3 bases and J dropped 3; count of bases not matched to a gene: 5. The CDR3 length is 15 residues. CDR3 sequence (DNA): TGTGCCAGTAGTATCGGGGCAGGGGGCTACAATGAGCAGTTCTTC. It specifies CASSIGAGGYNEQFF. The full variable domain, in which reference TRBV19 and TRBJ2-1 provide the parts outside the CDR3, is DGGITQSPKYLFRKEGQNVTLSCEQNLNHDAMYWYRQDPGQGLRLIYYSQIVNDFQKGDIAEGYSVSREKKESFPLTVTSAQKNPTAFYLCASSIGAGGYNEQFFGPGTRLTVL.

This clonotype showed up many times. The chain joins TRBV6-5 to TRBJ2-3; TRBD2 matches at 9 bases. The CDR3 has 17 residues. The V segment lost 2 bases and the J segment 0 bases; nucleotides outside the gene matches: 6. Germline V CDR1 and CDR2: MNHEY, SVGAGI. CDR3 residues: CASSYVLTSGSTDTQYF. Here the CDR3 DNA reads TGTGCCAGCAGTTACGTCCTAACTAGCGGGAGCACAGATACGCAGTATTTT.

The CDR3 sequence: CASSLSRGGNTIYF. CDR3 in DNA: TGTGCCAGCAGCTTAAGCAGGGGTGGAAACACCATATATTTT. The chain carries TRBV7-9 and TRBJ1-3, with D perhaps matching TRBD1 (6 bases). The germline V and J ends were trimmed by 2 bases and 3 bases, with 8 bases remaining between them. The CDR3 loop spans 14 amino acids. Germline values: CDR1 SEHNR, CDR2 FQNEAQ (reference sequence).

The chain carries TRBV10-3 and TRBJ2-1, with 11 bases aligning to TRBD2. Germline lookup yields CDR1 ENHRY and CDR2 SYGVKD. The CDR3 has 15 amino acids. Trimming took 4 bases from V and 8 from J; bases not matched to a gene: 7. The CDR3 region is CAISALAGGGDEQFF. CDR3 bases: TGTGCCATCAGTGCGTTAGCGGGAGGGGGAGATGAGCAGTTCTTC.